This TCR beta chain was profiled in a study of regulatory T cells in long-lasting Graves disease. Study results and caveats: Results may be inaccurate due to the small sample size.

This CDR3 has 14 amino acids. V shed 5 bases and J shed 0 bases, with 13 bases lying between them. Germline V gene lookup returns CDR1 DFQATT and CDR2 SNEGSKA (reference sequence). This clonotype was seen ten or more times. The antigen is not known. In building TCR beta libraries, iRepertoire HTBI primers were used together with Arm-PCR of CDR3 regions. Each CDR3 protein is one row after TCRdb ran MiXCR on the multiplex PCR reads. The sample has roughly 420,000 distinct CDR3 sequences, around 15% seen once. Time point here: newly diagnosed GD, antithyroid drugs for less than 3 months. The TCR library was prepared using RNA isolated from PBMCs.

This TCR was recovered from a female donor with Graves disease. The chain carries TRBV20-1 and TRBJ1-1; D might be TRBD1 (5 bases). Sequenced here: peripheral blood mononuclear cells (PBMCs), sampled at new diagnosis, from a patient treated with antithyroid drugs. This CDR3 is CSALTGSMNTEAFF. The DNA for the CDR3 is TGCAGTGCTCTTACAGGCTCCATGAACACTGAAGCTTTCTTT.